This T cell receptor beta chain was identified in a study of blood T cell repertoires in COVID-19. Study overall: COVID-19 samples from acute and convalescent phases originated in the United States, Italy and Spain. Nucleic acid was either cDNA or gDNA, and it came from T cells, B-cell-depleted T cells, or PBMCs.

Germline CDR1 SEHNR, CDR2 FQNEAQ (reference sequence). The ends were cut back, 2 bases at V and 7 bases at J, with 15 bases in the middle. The CDR3 extends over 16 amino acids. Authors' analysis steps: Researchers report that nucleated cell counts were estimated from reference gene primer amplification. The table came from immunoSEQ multiplex PCR; TCRdb's copy has only in-frame clones and leaves some out. V, J and clone size are taken as reported in that table, and D and trimming were inferred from the DNA itself. Of approximately 270,000 clones listed, roughly four fifths were seen once; the top ten hold more than 7%.

The specimen sequenced was peripheral blood. This chain joins TRBV7-9 and TRBJ1-6, with D perhaps matching TRBD1 (6 bases). The receptor was isolated from an elderly man with acute or convalescent COVID-19. The CDR3, as DNA: TGTGCCAGCAGCTTACGGGTGAGCGGGGGCAATTCACCCCTCCACTTT. As protein: CASSLRVSGGNSPLHF.